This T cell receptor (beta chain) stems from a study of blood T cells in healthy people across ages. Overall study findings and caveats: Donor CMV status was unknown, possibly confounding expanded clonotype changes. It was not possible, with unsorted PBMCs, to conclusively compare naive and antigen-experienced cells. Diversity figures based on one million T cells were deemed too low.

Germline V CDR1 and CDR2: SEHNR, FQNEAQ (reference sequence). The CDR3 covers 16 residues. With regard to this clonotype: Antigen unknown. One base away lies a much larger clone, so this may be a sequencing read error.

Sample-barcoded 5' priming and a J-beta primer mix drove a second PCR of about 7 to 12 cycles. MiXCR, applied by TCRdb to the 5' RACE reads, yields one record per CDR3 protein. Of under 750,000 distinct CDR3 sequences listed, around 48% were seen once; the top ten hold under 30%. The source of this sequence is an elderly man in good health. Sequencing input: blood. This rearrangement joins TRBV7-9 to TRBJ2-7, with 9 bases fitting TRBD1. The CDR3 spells CASNLGPGQGSYEQYF. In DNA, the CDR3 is TGTGCCAGCAACTTAGGCCCGGGACAGGGTTCCTACGAGCAGTACTTC.